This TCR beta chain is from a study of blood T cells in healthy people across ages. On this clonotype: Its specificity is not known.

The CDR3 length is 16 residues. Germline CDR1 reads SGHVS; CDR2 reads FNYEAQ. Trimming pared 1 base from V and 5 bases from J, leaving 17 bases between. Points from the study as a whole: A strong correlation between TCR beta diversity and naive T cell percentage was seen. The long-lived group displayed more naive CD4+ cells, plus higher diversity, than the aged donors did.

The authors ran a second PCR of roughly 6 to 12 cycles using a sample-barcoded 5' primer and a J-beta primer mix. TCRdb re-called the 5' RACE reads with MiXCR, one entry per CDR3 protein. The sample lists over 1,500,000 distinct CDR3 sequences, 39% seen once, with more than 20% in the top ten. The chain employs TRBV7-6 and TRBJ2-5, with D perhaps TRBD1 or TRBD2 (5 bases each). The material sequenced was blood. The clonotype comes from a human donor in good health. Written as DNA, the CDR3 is TGTGCCAGCAGCTTAGGGAGGACAATAATTACGGAGACCCAGTACTTC. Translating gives CASSLGRTIITETQYF.